This T cell receptor beta chain emerged from a study of cytomegalovirus exposure and HLA in healthy donors (dated by TCRdb to the late 2010s). As for the study more broadly: According to a later analysis, one platform produced both the roughly 120 validation repertoires and the 550 to 800 repertoires of the first cohort. The study was designed to test whether signatures of past pathogen exposure could be identified by cataloging public T cell receptors. To predict cytomegalovirus infection status, the study brought together high-throughput TCR immunosequencing, statistical association of individual TCRs with disease status, and machine learning. In addition to the first cohort of 666 subjects, a separate validation cohort of 120 different subjects was used.

Concerning this clone: Its antigen is still unknown. No qualities accompany the bases; no much larger clone lies one base away.

Receptor libraries were prepared by the immunoSEQ multiplex PCR assay. The source study handled its data this way. A statistical classification framework was built for diagnosing cytomegalovirus status from the catalog of TCR beta chain sequences. TCRdb stores this immuneACCESS table with in-frame sequences only. Part of the clones is absent; in the studies checked, under half of the shortfall reflects unresolved V genes, and no reason is known for the rest. From that table come the V and J calls and clone size; the DNA was used to work out D and trimming. For this sample the table gives around 220,000 clones, of which roughly 88% were detected only once. More than 13% of the sample is in the top ten clones. The donors belonged to the validation cohort of around 120 subjects, which was separate from the roughly 700-subject first cohort. Trimming takes 4 bases from V and 3 bases from J, and the germline ends sit 12 bases apart. The germline V gene sets CDR1 to MGHRA and CDR2 to YSYEKL. From the cysteine up to the phenylalanine, the CDR3 has a length of 14 residues. Only the CDR3 region is kept as DNA, spanning 42 bases read in frame from base 1.

Summary of the overall study and its limitations: In both the original and validation cohorts, the classifier was reported to diagnose cytomegalovirus status with high specificity and sensitivity. The authors suggested that the approach could potentially be extended to other disease states and immunological phenotypes. A few of the identified cytomegalovirus-associated TCR beta chains were confirmed in vitro to be specific for cytomegalovirus antigens. A total of roughly 160 TCR beta chains were listed by the study as associated with cytomegalovirus. A later analysis lacked HLA typing for the validation cohort, so it scored co-occurrence in that cohort across all 110 or so repertoires. In a later analysis, TCRs clustered in the first cohort were found to also tend to co-occur in the roughly 130 validation repertoires, with 90% to 95% of cluster scores above 0. While some public TCRs were present in many individuals, most TCR sequences turned up only very rarely across donors.

This sequence was found in a woman aged 30 to 39 in good health and CMV-seropositive. The sequencing sample was made of PBMCs. Recombination joined TRBV4-1 with TRBJ1-1, and TRBD1 may be the D gene, going by 5 matching bases. For the CDR3, the sequence is CASSLLTGDTEAFF. The nucleotide sequence is TGCGCCAGCAGCCTTCTTACGGGGGACACTGAAGCTTTCTTT.